This T cell receptor beta chain derives from a study of cytotoxic CD8 clonotypes in ibrutinib-treated CLL. As for the study in general: Response samples were obtained once patients had received a median 12 months of treatment, range 6 to 36. Sample averages reached hundreds of thousands of productive templates and 94,082 productive rearrangements.

Depths of 1 in 200,000 to 1 in 1 million T cells were the sequencing target. Sequencing was performed with immunoSEQ multiplex PCR; in TCRdb, only in-frame clones are kept and a portion is missing. The repertoire holds just under 70,000 clones, around two thirds seen once, with 5.7% in the top ten. Comments on this clone: What it binds is unknown.

CDR3 length equals 16 residues. V lost 1 base to trimming and J lost 1 base, with 14 bases between them. In germline, CDR1 is MRHNA, CDR2 SNTAGT. Whole-study results and caveats: Collection times varied between progressing and sustained-remission patients.

The receptor comes from a human donor with chronic lymphocytic leukemia. V and J are TRBV6-4 and TRBJ2-7, with D possibly TRBD1 on 6 matching bases. Source: PBMCs, taken after 12 months of ibrutinib treatment. CDR3 protein: CASSDFWDTISYEQYF. CDR3 coding DNA: TGTGCCAGCAGTGACTTTTGGGACACCATATCCTACGAGCAGTACTTC.